The clone carrying this T cell receptor beta chain appeared a few times. What it binds is not known. The ends lost 6 bases at V and 2 bases at J; junction bases unmatched: 3. Germline CDR1 is MDHEN and CDR2 is SYDVKM. The CDR3 extends over 16 amino acids. The sample is drawn from a study of identical twins. General observations from the study: Findings came from cross-sectional statistics, without long-term follow-up of donors.

With template switching, a universal primer site was added, and the cDNA carried unique molecular identifiers. TCRdb fed the 5' RACE reads into MiXCR, producing one record per CDR3 protein. The sample lists 410,000 or so distinct CDR3 sequences, around a sixth seen once, with roughly an eighth in the top ten. J is TRBJ2-1 and V is TRBV28; 14 positions match TRBD2. Sequencing was carried out using naive T cells sorted from blood. The TCR sequence derives from a man between 50 and 59 years old in good health. In DNA form, the CDR3 reads TGTGCCAGCAGGGGGGGACTAGCGGGAGCCTACAATGAGCAGTTCTTC. Its translation: CASRGGLAGAYNEQFF.